The clone carrying this TCR beta chain has only a few counts. TEMRA cells were FACS-enriched, unlike CD8+ and CD4+ T cells, which were negatively isolated. RNA totalling roughly 0.45 to 1 ug underwent reverse transcription with random hexamers. TCRdb reanalysed the immunoSEQ multiplex PCR reads using MiXCR and keeps one entry per CDR3 protein. Of fewer than 85,000 distinct CDR3 sequences in the sample, about 94% were seen once. V was shortened by 1 base and J by 6 bases, with 9 bases between the two germline ends. CDR3 size: 14 residues. Looked up from germline, CDR1 is KGHDR and CDR2 is SFDVKD. This specimen belongs to a study of CD8 T cells in Susac syndrome.

The material sequenced was CD8+ T cells from PBMCs. The chain carries TRBV24-1 and TRBJ2-1; D gene ambiguous. This receptor was identified in a human donor with multiple sclerosis. The CDR3 nucleotides read TGTGCCACCAGTGATTTACGGCAGGCCAATGAGCAGTTCTTC. Amino acid sequence: CATSDLRQANEQFF.